A single sample gave rise to the 20 T cell receptor beta chains below, sequenced in a study of T cell responses to AZD1222 COVID-19 vaccine. Profiled with immunoSEQ multiplex PCR; TCRdb holds only in-frame clones, not every one. Here the sample spans about 19,000 clones, 81% being singletons. This specimen consisted of peripheral blood, obtained 28 days after the second AZD1222 dose. These receptors were taken from an adult who received the AZD1222 COVID-19 vaccine.

This clone has only a few counts. Other nucleotide sequences in the sample specify the same CDR3. This chain uses TRBV19 with TRBJ2-7; 8 bases map to TRBD2. Unmatched junction bases numbered 5, after V lost 6 bases and J lost 1 base. Germline CDR1 reads LNHDA; CDR2 reads SQIVND (reference sequence). The CDR3 has 14 residues. The CDR3 loop reads CASRRSGSSYEQYF. CDR3 bases: TGTGCCAGTAGGCGAAGCGGGAGTTCCTACGAGCAGTACTTC.

This chain uses TRBV10-1 with TRBJ2-2; D gene uncertain. CDR3 length: 17 amino acids. Germline loops: CDR1 WNHNN, CDR2 SYGVQD (reference sequence). The germline V and J ends were trimmed by 5 bases and 2 bases, with 18 bases remaining between them. The CDR3 loop reads CASSYFSSTRNTGELFF. In DNA, the CDR3 is TGCGCCAGCAGTTATTTCAGCTCAACCAGAAACACCGGGGAGCTGTTTTTT.

This chain links TRBV5-5 with TRBJ2-6; D uncertain. The V end was cut by 1 base, the J end by 0 bases, with 5 bases between. Germline values: CDR1 SGHKS, CDR2 YYEKEE (reference sequence). The CDR3 runs 15 residues. The CDR3 is CASSLSYSGANVLTF. CDR3 coding DNA: TGTGCCAGCAGCTTGTCATACTCTGGGGCCAACGTCCTGACTTTC.

The chain couples TRBV5-1 to TRBJ2-3, with D possibly called TRBD1 or TRBD2 (8 bases each). The V gene's germline CDR1 is SGHRS and CDR2 YFSETQ. Trimming shortened V by 0 bases and J by 3 bases, and 17 bases separated the two germline ends. The CDR3 runs to 17 residues. CDR3 bases: TGCGCCAGCAGCTTGGGAGGACAGGGCGGGAGGACAGATACGCAGTATTTT. This sequence encodes CASSLGGQGGRTDTQYF. The full variable domain, in which reference TRBV5-1 and TRBJ2-3 provide the parts outside the CDR3, is KAGVTQTPRYLIKTRGQQVTLSCSPISGHRSVSWYQQTPGQGLQFLFEYFSETQRNKGNFPGRFSGRQFSNSRSEMNVSTLELGDSALYLCASSLGGQGGRTDTQYFGPGTRLTVL.

The chain employs TRBV29-1 and TRBJ2-1; the match to TRBD2 covers 10 bases. Germline values: CDR1 SQVTM, CDR2 ANQGSEA. The length of the CDR3 is 19 residues. V lost 3 bases to trimming and J lost 0 bases; unmatched junction nucleotides: 14. The CDR3 sequence is CSVEGGLAGVGGSYNEQFF. The DNA of the CDR3 is TGCAGCGTTGAGGGTGGTCTAGCGGGGGTCGGGGGCTCCTACAATGAGCAGTTCTTC.

The chain carries TRBV19 and TRBJ1-2, with 9 bases that match TRBD1. Germline V lookup: CDR1 LNHDA, CDR2 SQIVND (reference sequence). V gave up 6 bases and J gave up 1 base; unmatched junction bases: 0. The length of the CDR3 is 13 residues. The CDR3 nucleotides read TGTGCCAGTAGGACAGGGGGTAACTATGGCTACACCTTC. This codes for CASRTGGNYGYTF.

The rearrangement uses TRBV7-2 and TRBJ2-7, with D maybe TRBD2 (7 bases). This CDR3 is built from 16 residues. The ends were cut back, 5 bases at V and 2 bases at J, with 19 bases in the middle. Per the germline V gene, CDR1 is SGHTA and CDR2 is FQGNSA. Here the CDR3 DNA reads TGTGCCAGCAGCCCAGCGAAGGGGGGGAGGGCCTACGAGCAGTACTTC. Translating gives CASSPAKGGRAYEQYF.

This clone appeared a few times. V gene TRBV20-1 combines with J gene TRBJ1-2; no firm D call. Germline V gene sequence: CDR1 DFQATT, CDR2 SNEGSKA (reference sequence). V shed 6 bases and J shed 3 bases, with 8 bases lying between them. The CDR3 covers 11 residues. The CDR3 DNA reads as TGCAGTGCACCCGCAGACTATGGCTACACCTTC. Its protein product is CSAPADYGYTF.

The V call is TRBV11-2, the J call TRBJ2-7; 10 bases agree with TRBD2. This CDR3 is built from 17 residues. The trim removed 1 base at V and 3 bases at J, leaving 9 bases unmatched. Germline assignment: CDR1 SGHAT and CDR2 FQNNGV. The CDR3 region has the DNA TGTGCCAGCAGCTTAGCCCTTTGGCTAGCGGGAGACTACGAGCAGTACTTC. Protein sequence: CASSLALWLAGDYEQYF.

The chain links TRBV21-1 to TRBJ1-5; TRBD1, as called in the table, went unchecked against the DNA. TRBV21-1 is recorded as a pseudogene. CDR3 length: 20 amino acids. Written as DNA, the CDR3 is TGTACCAGCAGCAATCTGGGGGGGATCACGGGACAGGGACGCAATCAGCCCCAGCATTTT. This encodes CTSSNLGGITGQGRNQPQHF.

The chain recombines TRBV19 with TRBJ2-2; weak D call: TRBD1 (5 bases). CDR1 LNHDA and CDR2 SQIVND come from the germline V gene (reference sequence). Trimming cost V 3 bases and J 4 bases, with 12 bases left between them. CDR3 length equals 15 residues. As DNA, the CDR3 is TGTGCCAGTAGTATCGGGCAGGGCGGCACCGGGGAGCTGTTTTTT. Protein product: CASSIGQGGTGELFF.

The chain combines TRBV10-1 with TRBJ2-1; the match to TRBD2 covers 11 bases. This CDR3 is 15 amino acids long. In germline, CDR1 is WNHNN, CDR2 SYGVQD (reference sequence). V lost 0 bases to trimming and J lost 6 bases; unmatched junction nucleotides: 1. CDR3 sequence reads: CASSESSGGANEQFF. CDR3 in DNA: TGCGCCAGCAGTGAGTCTAGCGGGGGGGCCAATGAGCAGTTCTTC.

This clone was found a few times. The gene calls are TRBV7-3 and TRBJ2-1, with TRBD2 matching 11 bases. This CDR3 has 17 amino acids. From germline, CDR1 is SGHTA and CDR2 FQGTGA. After removal of 4 bases from V and 0 bases from J, the junction contained 5 bases not matched to a gene. This chain's CDR3 is CASSSRGLADSYNEQFF. In DNA, the CDR3 is TGTGCCAGCAGCTCACGGGGACTAGCGGACTCCTACAATGAGCAGTTCTTC.

The rearrangement joins TRBV29-1 to TRBJ2-5, with 7 bases lining up with TRBD1. The CDR3 consists of 12 residues. With 6 bases clipped from V and 5 bases from J, the junction kept 6 bases outside the gene matches. Germline loops: CDR1 SQVTM, CDR2 ANQGSEA. The CDR3 reads CSVQQGWETQYF. CDR3 coding DNA: TGCAGCGTCCAACAGGGGTGGGAGACCCAGTACTTC.

The chain has TRBV21-1 and TRBJ2-1; the table calls TRBD2, which could not be checked here. TRBV21-1 has pseudogene status. CDR3 length: 18 residues. The chain's CDR3 is CARCYTFGTSGVYNEQFF. The CDR3 bases are TGTGCCAGATGCTATACATTCGGGACTAGCGGGGTCTACAATGAGCAGTTCTTC.

The rearrangement links TRBV5-4 to TRBJ1-1; the D gene is possibly TRBD1 (5 bases). Germline assignment: CDR1 SGHNT and CDR2 YYREEE (reference sequence). The CDR3 covers 14 residues. V lost 2 bases, J lost 4 bases, and 12 bases lay in between. The CDR3 protein is CASSFQGSFTEAFF. CDR3 sequence (DNA): TGTGCCAGCAGCTTTCAGGGATCGTTCACTGAAGCTTTCTTT. The full variable domain, completed using reference TRBV5-4 and TRBJ1-1, is ETGVTQSPTHLIKTRGQQVTLRCSSQSGHNTVSWYQQALGQGPQFIFQYYREEENGRGNFPPRFSGLQFPNYSSELNVNALELDDSALYLCASSFQGSFTEAFFGQGTRLTVV.

The J gene is TRBJ2-7, the V gene TRBV6-5; unclear D gene. Trimming removed 4 bases at V and 0 bases at J, with 10 bases between. The CDR3 is 14 amino acids. Germline CDR1 and CDR2: MNHEY and SVGAGI. The CDR3 loop is CASSWSAHSYEQYF. In nucleotides, the CDR3 is TGTGCCAGCAGTTGGAGCGCCCACTCCTACGAGCAGTACTTC.

This chain uses TRBV7-3 with TRBJ2-3, with D maybe TRBD1 (5 bases). CDR1 and CDR2 from the germline V gene are SGHTA and FQGTGA. V was shortened by 5 bases and J by 1 base, with 13 bases between the two germline ends. This CDR3 region has 15 residues. The CDR3 DNA is TGTGCCAGCAGCGCTACACTGGGGCGCACAGATACGCAGTATTTT. This sequence encodes CASSATLGRTDTQYF.

This chain connects TRBV18 to TRBJ1-5, with TRBD1 as a possible D gene (6 bases). The CDR3 is made up of 15 amino acids. Trimming stripped 3 bases from V and 4 bases from J, with 13 bases between. CDR1 is KGHSH and CDR2 is LQKENI in the germline V gene. The DNA for the CDR3 is TGTGCCAGCTCACCCTTACAGGGCCTTAATCAGCCCCAGCATTTT. Translating it yields CASSPLQGLNQPQHF.

This chain uses TRBV6-1 with TRBJ2-7; D possibly matches TRBD1 or TRBD2 (6 bases each). The CDR3 loop spans 16 amino acids. Germline V lookup: CDR1 MNHNS, CDR2 SASEGT. Deletions cut 4 bases from V and 2 bases from J, with 18 bases between. CDR3 in amino acids: CASSGWGAKDAYEQYF. CDR3 DNA: TGTGCCAGCAGTGGATGGGGGGCGAAAGATGCCTACGAGCAGTACTTC.